This TCR beta chain was identified during a study of blood T cell repertoires in COVID-19. This CDR3 region has 14 residues. CDR1 and CDR2 (germline): SGDLS, YYNGEE. The V end lost 2 bases, the J end lost 5 bases, and 13 bases lay between the germline ends. Measured with immunoSEQ multiplex PCR; TCRdb has only the in-frame clones, and not every one. The sample yields hundreds of thousands of clones, 90% seen once. J is TRBJ1-2 and V is TRBV9; TRBD1 might be the D (5 bases). The sequenced sample was PBMCs or T cells enriched from blood (not recorded which). The TCR comes from a man between 60 and 75 years old who had recovered from COVID-19. The CDR3 nucleotides read TGTGCCAGCAGCGTTGCTTGGGGGGTTTATGGCTACACCTTC. Translated, it gives CASSVAWGVYGYTF.